This T cell receptor (beta chain) was captured by sequencing in a study of cytomegalovirus exposure and HLA in healthy donors. This CDR3 is built from 14 residues. Germline values: CDR1 LNHNV, CDR2 YYDKDF (reference sequence). Trimming took off 3 bases at V and 4 bases at J, with 10 bases between the two ends. PCR amplification relied on 60 Vbeta primers (plus 13 Jbeta primers). Libraries were prepared by immunoSEQ multiplex PCR; TCRdb keeps only in-frame clonotypes and omits some of them. The sample includes around 140,000 clones, around 78% of them seen just once. The specimen sequenced was PBMCs. The chain joins TRBV15 to TRBJ2-1; D is unresolved. This clonotype originated in a woman between 18 and 30 years old in good health and CMV-seropositive. Here the CDR3 reads CATSRPGWYNEQFF. CDR3 coding DNA: TGTGCCACCAGCAGGCCCGGGTGGTACAATGAGCAGTTCTTC.